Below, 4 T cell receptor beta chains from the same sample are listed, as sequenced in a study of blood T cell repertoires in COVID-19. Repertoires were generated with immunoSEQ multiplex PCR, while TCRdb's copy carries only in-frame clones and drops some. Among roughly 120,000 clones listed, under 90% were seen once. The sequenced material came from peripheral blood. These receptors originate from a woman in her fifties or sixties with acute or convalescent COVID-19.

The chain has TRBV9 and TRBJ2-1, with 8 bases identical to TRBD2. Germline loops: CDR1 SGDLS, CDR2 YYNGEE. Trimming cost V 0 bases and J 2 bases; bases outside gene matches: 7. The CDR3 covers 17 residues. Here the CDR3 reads CASSVAPAGGTYNEQFF. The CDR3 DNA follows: TGTGCCAGCAGCGTAGCTCCGGCGGGGGGAACCTACAATGAGCAGTTCTTC.

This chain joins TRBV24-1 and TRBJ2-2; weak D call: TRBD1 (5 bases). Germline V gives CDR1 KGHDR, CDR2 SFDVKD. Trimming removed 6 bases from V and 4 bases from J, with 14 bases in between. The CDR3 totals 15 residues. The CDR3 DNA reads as TGTGCCACCAGTCCCGGTTACACAGGCACCGGGGAGCTGTTTTTT. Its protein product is CATSPGYTGTGELFF.

The CDR3 DNA sequence: TGTGCCAGTAGGAACAGGGGGCCGAACTATGGCTACACCTTC. Encoded protein: CASRNRGPNYGYTF. The rearrangement joins TRBV19 to TRBJ1-2, with TRBD1 matching 9 bases. CDR3 length: 14 amino acids. Germline CDR1 and CDR2: LNHDA and SQIVND (reference sequence). V shed 6 bases and J 2 bases; nucleotides not matched to a gene: 4.

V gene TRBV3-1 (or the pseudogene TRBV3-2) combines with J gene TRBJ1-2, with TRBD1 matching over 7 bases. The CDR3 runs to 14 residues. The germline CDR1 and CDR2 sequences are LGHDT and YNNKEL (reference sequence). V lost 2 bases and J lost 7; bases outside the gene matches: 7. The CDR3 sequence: CASSQHDREFGYTF. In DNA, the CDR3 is TGTGCCAGCAGCCAACACGACAGGGAGTTTGGCTACACCTTC.